Listed here are 31 T cell receptor beta chains from one sample, sequenced in a study of blood T cell repertoires in COVID-19. TCRdb keeps only in-frame clones here, not all; method: immunoSEQ multiplex PCR. This table holds a few hundred thousand clones, roughly 90% found once. The sample was PBMCs or T cells enriched from blood (not recorded which). The receptors here all came from a woman under 40 who had been exposed to COVID-19.

This chain links TRBV29-1 with TRBJ2-1; D may be TRBD2 (9 bases). The CDR3 has 19 amino acids. Trimming left V 6 bases short and J 8 bases short, with 35 bases between. Germline V lookup: CDR1 SQVTM, CDR2 ANQGSEA. This chain's CDR3 is CSVPRTGFLAGGPEHEQFF. CDR3 nucleotides: TGCAGCGTCCCCCGGACAGGGTTTTTGGCGGGAGGGCCCGAGCATGAGCAGTTCTTC.

CDR3 amino acids: CASSMGDTSTDTQYF. The CDR3 coding sequence is TGTGCCAGCAGCATGGGGGACACTAGCACAGATACGCAGTATTTT. V is TRBV9 and J is TRBJ2-3; D perhaps matches TRBD1 (6 bases). In germline, CDR1 is SGDLS, CDR2 YYNGEE. This CDR3 is 15 amino acids long. Trimming cost V 4 bases and J 0 bases, with 12 bases left between them.

The chain has TRBV7-3 and TRBJ2-1, with TRBD2 as a possible D gene (6 bases). The CDR3 has 19 residues. Looked up from germline, CDR1 is SGHTA and CDR2 is FQGTGA. V lost 5 bases and J lost 3, with 26 bases in between. The CDR3 here is CASSAMRTVGRSIYNEQFF. CDR3 nucleotide sequence: TGTGCCAGCAGCGCCATGCGCACGGTTGGGAGGTCTATCTACAATGAGCAGTTCTTC.

This clone has just a few counts. The chain links TRBV15 to TRBJ1-4; no clear D gene. Looked up from germline, CDR1 is LNHNV and CDR2 is YYDKDF (reference sequence). The CDR3 is 17 residues long. Trimming removed 0 bases at V and 0 bases at J, with 11 bases between. The CDR3 nucleotides read TGTGCCACCAGCAGAGACTGGGCGGGGACAACTAATGAAAAACTGTTTTTT. It specifies CATSRDWAGTTNEKLFF.

The chain couples TRBV3-1 (or the pseudogene TRBV3-2) to TRBJ1-3; tentatively, D is TRBD1 (5 bases). The CDR3 is 14 amino acids. Germline V gene lookup returns CDR1 LGHDT and CDR2 YNNKEL (reference sequence). V was shortened by 1 base and J by 1 base, with 5 bases between the two germline ends. The CDR3 bases are TGTGCCAGCAGCCAAGCAGGGTCTGGAAACACCATATATTTT. It is translated as CASSQAGSGNTIYF.

CDR3 loop: CASSQHVAGGRNEQFF. CDR3 nucleotide sequence: TGCGCCAGCAGCCAACATGTAGCGGGAGGACGCAATGAGCAGTTCTTC. The chain uses TRBV4-1 and TRBJ2-1, with TRBD2 identical over 10 bases. This CDR3 comprises 16 residues. Losses at the gene ends were 2 bases for V and 6 bases for J; bases not matched to a gene: 7. The germline V gene encodes CDR1 MGHRA and CDR2 YSYEKL.

The chain couples TRBV3-1 (or the pseudogene TRBV3-2) to TRBJ2-7; 8 bases agree with TRBD1. This CDR3 is 17 amino acids long. Unmatched junction bases numbered 12, after V lost 0 bases and J lost 5 bases. The germline gives CDR1 LGHDT, CDR2 YNNKEL (reference sequence). CDR3 DNA sequence: TGTGCCAGCAGCCAAGATCTCGGGACAGGATCGTTCCACGAGCAGTACTTC. Protein: CASSQDLGTGSFHEQYF.

This sequence joins TRBV10-3 and TRBJ1-1; D not certain. The CDR3 is 13 amino acids. V gave up 8 bases and J gave up 4 bases, with 14 bases separating them. Germline CDR1 reads ENHRY; CDR2 reads SYGVKD. The CDR3: CAIEATVGTEAFF. The CDR3 nucleotides read TGTGCCATCGAAGCGACCGTCGGCACTGAAGCTTTCTTT.

This chain uses TRBV28 with TRBJ1-5; tentatively, D is TRBD1 (5 bases). The CDR3 has 17 amino acids. In germline, CDR1 is MDHEN, CDR2 SYDVKM. The V end lost 3 bases, the J end lost 0 bases, and 15 bases lay between the germline ends. The CDR3 reads CASSLVVGGYSNQPQHF. For the CDR3, the DNA is TGTGCCAGCAGTTTGGTGGTGGGGGGTTATAGCAATCAGCCCCAGCATTTT.

This clone was seen more than once but under ten times. The chain is built from TRBV28 and TRBJ1-4, with D perhaps TRBD1 (6 bases). Germline values: CDR1 MDHEN, CDR2 SYDVKM. V was trimmed by 3 bases and J by 4 bases, leaving 15 bases between them. The CDR3 loop spans 16 amino acids. The CDR3 DNA reads TGTGCCAGCAGTTTTGGACAGTTAGGGGGTAATGAAAAACTGTTTTTT. Protein: CASSFGQLGGNEKLFF.

This rearrangement joins TRBV9 to TRBJ2-7; 15 bases line up with TRBD2. The junction had 5 bases not matched to a gene; V was cut back by 4 bases and J by 0 bases. Per the germline V gene, CDR1 is SGDLS and CDR2 is YYNGEE. The CDR3 runs to 17 residues. CDR3 region: CASSPGLAGGSSYEQYF. CDR3 DNA sequence: TGTGCCAGCAGCCCTGGACTAGCGGGAGGGTCCTCCTACGAGCAGTACTTC.

This sequence joins TRBV6-6 and TRBJ2-4, with 8 bases aligning to TRBD2. The CDR3 is made up of 16 amino acids. V lost 4 bases to trimming and J lost 11 bases; unmatched junction nucleotides: 16. From germline, CDR1 is MNHNY and CDR2 SVGAGI (reference sequence). This CDR3 is CASSSPGTSFERVQYF. The CDR3 nucleotides are TGTGCCAGCAGTTCCCCCGGGACTAGTTTTGAGCGGGTTCAGTACTTC.

The rearrangement uses TRBV10-1 and TRBJ2-3; D may be TRBD1 (6 bases). Germline V gene sequence: CDR1 WNHNN, CDR2 SYGVQD (reference sequence). This CDR3 is built from 14 residues. The V end was cut by 4 bases, the J end by 6 bases, with 14 bases between. CDR3 bases: TGCGCCAGCAGTGCGGGGACAAGGTCGGATACGCAGTATTTT. It encodes CASSAGTRSDTQYF.

V and J are TRBV24-1 and TRBJ2-1; 8 nucleotides agree with TRBD1. There are 16 residues in the CDR3. Trimming removed 0 bases from V and 5 bases from J; junction bases left unmatched: 5. Germline assignment: CDR1 KGHDR and CDR2 SFDVKD. The CDR3 nucleotides read TGTGCCACCAGTGATTTGGGACAGGGTGTAAACAATGAGCAGTTCTTC. Protein sequence: CATSDLGQGVNNEQFF.

The chain links TRBV15 to TRBJ2-4; D is ambiguous. V was pared by 4 bases and J by 0 bases, with 10 bases between. From germline, CDR1 is LNHNV and CDR2 YYDKDF (reference sequence). CDR3 length: 15 amino acids. The CDR3 coding sequence is TGTGCCACCAGCACCCCGACAATAGCCAAAAACATTCAGTACTTC. This translates into CATSTPTIAKNIQYF.

This chain connects TRBV7-9 to TRBJ1-1; 8 nucleotides match TRBD1. The CDR3 contains 14 residues. After removal of 4 bases from V and 6 bases from J, the junction contained 7 bases not matched to a gene. CDR1 and CDR2 (germline): SEHNR, FQNEAQ (reference sequence). The CDR3 nucleotides read TGTGCCAGCAGCTACTCTCAGGGGGCATCTGAAGCTTTCTTT. Protein product: CASSYSQGASEAFF.

The V and J genes are TRBV6-5 and TRBJ2-5, with D perhaps TRBD2 (5 bases). Trimming left V 2 bases short and J 6 bases short, with 13 bases between. There are 14 residues in the CDR3. Germline V gives CDR1 MNHEY, CDR2 SVGAGI. CDR3 sequence: CASSYDIFGKTQYF. CDR3 DNA: TGTGCCAGCAGTTACGATATCTTCGGGAAGACCCAGTACTTC.

In this sample, this clone turned up a few times. V and J are TRBV2 and TRBJ1-5; unclear D gene. The CDR3 has 13 residues. Germline CDR1 SNHLY, CDR2 FYNNEI. V lost 4 bases to trimming and J lost 3 bases, with 7 bases between them. CDR3 sequence (DNA): TGTGCCAGCAGTGTACATACCAATCAGCCCCAGCATTTT. This encodes CASSVHTNQPQHF.

J is TRBJ1-5 and V is TRBV3-1 (or the pseudogene TRBV3-2); a possible D gene is TRBD1 (5 bases). Germline-derived CDR1 and CDR2 are LGHDT and YNNKEL (reference sequence). V lost 1 base to trimming and J lost 5 bases, with 9 bases between them. The CDR3 runs 14 residues. CDR3 in DNA: TGTGCCAGCAGCCAAGGCTGGGGGGATCAGCCCCAGCATTTT. This gives the protein CASSQGWGDQPQHF.

The V gene is TRBV11-2, the J gene TRBJ1-1, with D perhaps matching TRBD1 (6 bases). The CDR3 has 14 residues. In germline, CDR1 is SGHAT, CDR2 FQNNGV. V lost 1 base and J 2 bases, leaving 8 bases between the germline ends. CDR3 coding DNA: TGTGCCAGCAGCTTAGGAGGGGGAAACACTGAAGCTTTCTTT. This encodes CASSLGGGNTEAFF.

This clone was seen a few times. This chain connects TRBV24-1 to TRBJ2-1; 13 bases map to TRBD2. CDR3 length: 16 residues. Germline V gene sequence: CDR1 KGHDR, CDR2 SFDVKD. Trimming removed 1 base from V and 8 bases from J; junction bases left unmatched: 4. CDR3 sequence reads: CATSDFGTSGTHEQFF. The CDR3 bases are TGTGCCACCAGTGATTTCGGGACTAGCGGGACCCATGAGCAGTTCTTC.

The V and J genes are TRBV28 and TRBJ2-2; TRBD1 agrees at 10 bases. The length of the CDR3 is 15 residues. Trimming at V came to 5 bases and at J to 5 bases, leaving 5 bases not matched to a gene. From germline, CDR1 is MDHEN and CDR2 SYDVKM. The CDR3 sequence: CASSIRQGATGELFF. DNA for the CDR3: TGTGCCAGCAGTATCAGACAGGGGGCGACCGGGGAGCTGTTTTTT.

This chain links TRBV7-5 with TRBJ2-2; TRBD2, as called in the table, went unchecked against the DNA. TRBV7-5 represents a pseudogene. CDR3 length: 15 residues. CDR3 in DNA: TGTGCCAGAAGCCCAAGGGACTGGAACACCGGGGAGCTGTTTTTT. Protein sequence: CARSPRDWNTGELFF.

Only one count was recorded for this clone. The J gene is TRBJ2-5, the V gene TRBV5-1, with 8 positions matching TRBD2. Per germline, CDR1 SGHRS and CDR2 YFSETQ. The CDR3 runs 15 residues. The ends lost 3 bases at V and 3 bases at J; junction bases unmatched: 7. CDR3 nucleotide sequence: TGCGCCAGCAGCTGGAGCGGGGGTCAAAAAGAGACCCAGTACTTC. It translates to CASSWSGGQKETQYF.

This sequence joins TRBV7-3 and TRBJ2-7, with D uncertain. This CDR3 spans 15 amino acids. Germline loops: CDR1 SGHTA, CDR2 FQGTGA. Trimming removed 1 base at V and 1 base at J, with 11 bases between. CDR3 amino acids: CASSLIGGESYEQYF. Written as DNA, the CDR3 is TGTGCCAGCAGCTTAATCGGCGGAGAATCCTACGAGCAGTACTTC.

The CDR3 reads CSVSEAGGTYGYTF. CDR3 coding DNA: TGCAGCGTTAGTGAGGCAGGGGGGACCTATGGCTACACCTTC. The chain recombines TRBV29-1 with TRBJ1-2, with TRBD1 matching over 7 bases. The CDR3 sequence is 14 residues long. Unmatched junction bases numbered 10, after V lost 5 bases and J lost 4 bases. In germline, CDR1 is SQVTM, CDR2 ANQGSEA.

The chain employs TRBV5-1 and TRBJ1-5, with TRBD1 identical over 9 bases. Trimming took 4 bases from V and 4 from J; bases not matched to a gene: 15. The CDR3 covers 18 residues. Germline values: CDR1 SGHRS, CDR2 YFSETQ. The CDR3 DNA reads TGCGCCAGCAGCCCCGGGACAGGGAGACCGGGGGAAAATCAGCCCCAGCATTTT. It yields the protein CASSPGTGRPGENQPQHF. The full variable domain, with the rest looked up from reference TRBV5-1 and TRBJ1-5, is KAGVTQTPRYLIKTRGQQVTLSCSPISGHRSVSWYQQTPGQGLQFLFEYFSETQRNKGNFPGRFSGRQFSNSRSEMNVSTLELGDSALYLCASSPGTGRPGENQPQHFGDGTRLSIL.

The table lists this clone with many counts. The rearrangement joins TRBV27 to TRBJ1-5; D gene unclear. The CDR3 has 14 residues. V lost 8 bases and J lost 0, with 11 bases in between. The V gene's germline CDR1 is MNHEY and CDR2 SMNVEV (reference sequence). This CDR3 is CASRRTYSNQPQHF. In DNA, the CDR3 is TGTGCCAGCCGACGGACTTATAGCAATCAGCCCCAGCATTTT.

This chain connects TRBV11-2 to TRBJ2-1; the match to TRBD2 covers 13 bases. Trimming removed 1 base from V and 7 bases from J; junction bases left unmatched: 4. Germline V gene lookup returns CDR1 SGHAT and CDR2 FQNNGV. The CDR3 covers 16 residues. Here the CDR3 reads CASSLVMGLAGNEQFF. Written as DNA, the CDR3 is TGTGCCAGCAGCTTAGTTATGGGACTAGCGGGAAATGAGCAGTTCTTC.

This chain's CDR3 is CASSLGQGTDTQYF. Written as DNA, the CDR3 is TGTGCCAGCAGCTTAGGACAGGGGACAGATACGCAGTATTTT. V is TRBV7-2 and J is TRBJ2-3, with TRBD1 identical over 8 bases. In germline, CDR1 is SGHTA, CDR2 FQGNSA. V lost 1 base to trimming and J lost 3 bases; unmatched junction nucleotides: 0. The CDR3 has 14 amino acids.

The chain has TRBV4-2 and TRBJ2-3, with D perhaps TRBD2 (5 bases). The CDR3 spans 17 residues. Germline lookup yields CDR1 LGHNA and CDR2 YNFKEQ. V gave up 0 bases and J gave up 0 bases, with 13 bases separating them. Written as DNA, the CDR3 is TGTGCCAGCAGCCAAGAAGGGAGCCTTCGGAGCACAGATACGCAGTATTTT. It is translated as CASSQEGSLRSTDTQYF.